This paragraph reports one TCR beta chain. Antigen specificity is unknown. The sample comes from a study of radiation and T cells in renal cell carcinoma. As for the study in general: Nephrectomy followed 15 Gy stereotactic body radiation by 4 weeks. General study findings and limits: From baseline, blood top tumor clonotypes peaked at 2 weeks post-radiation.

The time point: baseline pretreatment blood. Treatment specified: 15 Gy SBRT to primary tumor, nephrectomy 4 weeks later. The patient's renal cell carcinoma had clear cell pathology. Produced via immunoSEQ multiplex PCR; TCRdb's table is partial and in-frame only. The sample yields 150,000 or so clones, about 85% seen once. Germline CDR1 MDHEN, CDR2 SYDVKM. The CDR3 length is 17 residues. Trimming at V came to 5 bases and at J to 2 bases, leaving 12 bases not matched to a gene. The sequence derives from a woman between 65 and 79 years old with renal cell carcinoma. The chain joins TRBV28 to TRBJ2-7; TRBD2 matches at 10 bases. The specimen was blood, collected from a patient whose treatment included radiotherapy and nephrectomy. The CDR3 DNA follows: TGTGCCAGCAGTCGAGATTATAGCGGGGGGACTGCCTACGAGCAGTACTTC. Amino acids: CASSRDYSGGTAYEQYF.